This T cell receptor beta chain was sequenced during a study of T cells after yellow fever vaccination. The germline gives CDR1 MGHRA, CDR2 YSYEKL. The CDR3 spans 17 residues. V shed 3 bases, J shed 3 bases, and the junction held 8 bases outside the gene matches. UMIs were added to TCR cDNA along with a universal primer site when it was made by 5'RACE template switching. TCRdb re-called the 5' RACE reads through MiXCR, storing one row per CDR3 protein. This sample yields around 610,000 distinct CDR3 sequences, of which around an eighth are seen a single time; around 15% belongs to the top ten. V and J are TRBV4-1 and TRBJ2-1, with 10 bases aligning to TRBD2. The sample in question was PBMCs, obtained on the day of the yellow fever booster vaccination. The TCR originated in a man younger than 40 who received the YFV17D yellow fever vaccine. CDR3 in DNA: TGCGCCAGCAGCCAGCCTCTAGCGGGGGCCAACTACAATGAGCAGTTCTTC. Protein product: CASSQPLAGANYNEQFF.